Sequencing of this TCR beta chain was carried out in a study of shared clonotypes between healthy human individuals. Study-level information: Per donor, CD8 memory used one plate, CD8 naive used two, CD4 memory used three and CD4 naive used three. General observations from the study: Specimens sampled were limited to blood, with tissue repertoires likely differing.

An assay was performed, and its level was deep. TCRdb's copy holds only in-frame clones and misses some; the assay was immunoSEQ multiplex PCR. The data contain 1.5 million to 2.5 million clones, roughly 94% of them singletons. Cells designated naive CD8 were CD45RO-negative and were positively selected for CCR7, with terminally differentiated effector memory CD45RA+ cells excluded. Germline assignment: CDR1 MNHEY and CDR2 SMNVEV (reference sequence). The CDR3 runs 15 residues. V gave up 5 bases and J gave up 1 base; unmatched junction bases: 8. In this sample, this clone turned up once. No antigen is known for it.

This receptor was identified in a man in his late teens or twenties in good health. The source material was naive CD8+ T cells sorted from blood. This chain connects TRBV27 to TRBJ2-7; 7 positions match TRBD1. CDR3 sequence reads: CASSIATGESYEQYF. The DNA of the CDR3 is TGTGCCAGCAGTATCGCCACAGGGGAGTCCTACGAGCAGTACTTC.